This T cell receptor (beta chain) comes out of a study of blood T cell repertoires in COVID-19. Study overall: COVID-19 samples collected from the United States, Italy and Spain covered acute and convalescent phases. PBMCs, B-cell-depleted T cells, or T cells provided the cDNA or gDNA that made up the material.

The method was immunoSEQ multiplex PCR; TCRdb's version includes in-frame clones alone and lacks a portion of them. In the table there are 300,000 to 350,000 clones, 70% to 90% of which are singletons. Germline CDR1 reads MNHEY; CDR2 reads SVGAGI. V lost 7 bases to trimming and J lost 3 bases, with 16 bases between them. CDR3 size: 15 residues. The chain is built from TRBV6-5 and TRBJ1-5, with D uncertain. The receptor comes from a man aged 25-40 years who had recovered from COVID-19. The sequencing sample was made of PBMCs or T cells enriched from blood (not recorded which). As DNA, the CDR3 is TGTGCCAGCACCTCGACACGAGCGGTCAATCAGCCCCAGCATTTT. Translation gives CASTSTRAVNQPQHF.